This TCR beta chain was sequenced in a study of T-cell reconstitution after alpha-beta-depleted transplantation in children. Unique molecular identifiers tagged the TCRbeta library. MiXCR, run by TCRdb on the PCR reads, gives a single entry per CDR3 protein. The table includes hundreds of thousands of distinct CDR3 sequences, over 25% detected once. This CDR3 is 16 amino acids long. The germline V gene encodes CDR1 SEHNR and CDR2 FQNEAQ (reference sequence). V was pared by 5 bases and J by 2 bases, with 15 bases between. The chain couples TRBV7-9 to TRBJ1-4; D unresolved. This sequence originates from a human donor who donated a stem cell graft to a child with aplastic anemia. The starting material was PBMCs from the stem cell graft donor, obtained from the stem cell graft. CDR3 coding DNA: TGTGCCAGCAGCCGAGCCCCAGGACTTACTAATGAAAAACTGTTTTTT. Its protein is CASSRAPGLTNEKLFF.